The 5 T cell receptor beta chains given below trace back to one sample, sequenced in a study of blood T cells in healthy people across ages. The second PCR ran about 6 to 12 cycles with a sample-barcoded 5' primer and J-beta primers. TCRdb re-derived calls from the 5' RACE reads in MiXCR, one entry per CDR3 protein. The table includes about 1,600,000 distinct CDR3 sequences, around two fifths detected once. Material: blood. The receptors were gathered from a woman under 30 in good health.

This clonotype was recorded at least ten times. V gene TRBV27 combines with J gene TRBJ1-2; D perhaps matches TRBD1 (5 bases). Trimming took 5 bases from V and 1 from J, leaving 11 bases between them. This CDR3 spans 14 amino acids. Germline assignment: CDR1 MNHEY and CDR2 SMNVEV (reference sequence). CDR3: CASSPGTFNYGYTF. Here the CDR3 DNA reads TGTGCCAGCAGTCCGGGGACCTTTAACTATGGCTACACCTTC.

V usage is TRBV2 and J usage is TRBJ2-1; possible D gene TRBD1, 5 bases. The CDR3 is made up of 14 amino acids. Germline-derived CDR1 and CDR2 are SNHLY and FYNNEI. Trimming took 2 bases from V and 8 from J, leaving 13 bases between them. CDR3 in amino acids: CASSEFDSRYEQFF. CDR3 sequence (DNA): TGTGCCAGCAGTGAATTTGACAGCCGTTATGAGCAGTTCTTC.

This clonotype was found a few times. The V and J genes are TRBV20-1 and TRBJ2-5, with D perhaps matching TRBD2 (5 bases). The V and J ends lost 3 bases and 4 bases respectively, with 9 bases between them. The CDR3 spans 12 residues. From germline, CDR1 is DFQATT and CDR2 SNEGSKA (reference sequence). CDR3 residues: CSARDLLETQYF. CDR3 coding DNA: TGCAGTGCTAGGGACTTGTTAGAGACCCAGTACTTC.

The chain is built from TRBV3-1 and TRBJ2-4, with 10 nucleotides matching TRBD2. The better agreement between TRBJ2-5 and the DNA end casts doubt on the J call. This CDR3 contains 19 residues. From germline, CDR1 is LGHDT and CDR2 YNNKEL (reference sequence). CDR3 DNA: TGTGCCAGCAGCCAAGATAGAAGTGGGGGACTAGCGCTTCAAGAGACCCAGTACTTC. Amino acid sequence: CASSQDRSGGLALQETQYF.

There are many counts of this clonotype. The chain employs TRBV7-9 and TRBJ2-1; possible D gene TRBD2, 7 bases. Germline V lookup: CDR1 SEHNR, CDR2 FQNEAQ (reference sequence). V lost 0 bases and J lost 8, with 8 bases in between. This CDR3 is built from 13 residues. The CDR3 nucleotides are TGTGCCAGCAGCTTAGCAGGGGGGGATGAGCAGTTCTTC. Translating gives CASSLAGGDEQFF. The full variable domain, its missing parts supplied by reference TRBV7-9 and TRBJ2-1, is DTGVSQNPRHKITKRGQNVTFRCDPISEHNRLYWYRQTLGQGPEFLTYFQNEAQLEKSRLLSDRFSAERPKGSFSTLEIQRTEQGDSAMYLCASSLAGGDEQFFGPGTRLTVL.